One and the same sample provided the 10 T cell receptor beta chains below, sequenced in a study of OX40 agonist ivuxolimab in advanced cancers. This table comes from immunoSEQ multiplex PCR, and its TCRdb copy is limited to in-frame clones, with some not included. The table shows 75,000 to 100,000 clones, with roughly 80% occurring only once. Sequences were derived from CD4+ or CD8+ T cells sorted from blood, sampled in a trial of the OX40 agonist ivuxolimab. All receptors come from an adult with an advanced solid tumor such as melanoma, head and neck, liver or kidney cancer.

V is TRBV5-8 and J is TRBJ2-6; 8 bases are shared with TRBD2. CDR3 length: 20 amino acids. CDR1 is SGHTS, CDR2 YDEGEE, per germline. Trimming cost V 4 bases and J 4 bases; bases outside gene matches: 19. Here the CDR3 reads CASSLWRGARMDGGANVLTF. The DNA for the CDR3 is TGTGCCAGCAGCCTTTGGCGGGGGGCCCGGATGGATGGCGGGGCCAACGTCCTGACTTTC.

V gene TRBV10-3 combines with J gene TRBJ2-2; D assignment may be TRBD1 or TRBD2 (5 bases each). The CDR3 runs 16 residues. Trimming pared 10 bases from V and 5 bases from J, leaving 23 bases between. Germline CDR1 is ENHRY and CDR2 is SYGVKD. The CDR3 DNA reads as TGTGCCACCTCTACCGGGGCAGGGATGAATACCGGGGAGCTGTTTTTT. Its translation: CATSTGAGMNTGELFF.

The rearrangement links TRBV5-1 to TRBJ2-2; TRBD2 matches at 11 bases. Germline V gene lookup returns CDR1 SGHRS and CDR2 YFSETQ. The CDR3 spans 17 residues. V lost 1 base, J lost 2 bases, and 4 bases stayed unmatched. CDR3 nucleotide sequence: TGCGCCAGCAGCTTGCTTGGGACTAGCGGTAACACCGGGGAGCTGTTTTTT. This codes for CASSLLGTSGNTGELFF.

The J gene is TRBJ2-2, the V gene TRBV7-9; D ambiguous. Trimming shortened V by 5 bases and J by 3 bases, and 7 bases separated the two germline ends. CDR1 is SEHNR, CDR2 FQNEAQ, per germline (reference sequence). There are 13 residues in the CDR3. The CDR3 reads CASSLIYTGELFF. CDR3 DNA sequence: TGTGCCAGCAGCCTGATTTACACCGGGGAGCTGTTTTTT.

The genes are TRBV6-1 and TRBJ2-1; 8 nucleotides match TRBD2. J lost 9 bases, V lost 4 bases, and 8 bases had no gene match. CDR3 size: 14 residues. The germline V gene has CDR1 MNHNS and CDR2 SASEGT. For the CDR3, the DNA is TGTGCCAGCAGTGGGGGACTAGATTTGAGTGAGCAGTTCTTC. Amino acids: CASSGGLDLSEQFF.

The chain is built from TRBV5-6 and TRBJ2-3; perhaps TRBD2 as D (5 bases). The germline V gene has CDR1 SGHDT and CDR2 YYEEEE. Deletions cut 1 base from V and 4 bases from J, with 13 bases between. CDR3 length: 15 residues. This CDR3 reads CASSLWGVLPDTQYF. The DNA for the CDR3 is TGTGCCAGCAGCTTGTGGGGAGTCTTGCCAGATACGCAGTATTTT. Full variable domain (remainder filled in from reference TRBV5-6 and TRBJ2-3): DAGVTQSPTHLIKTRGQQVTLRCSPKSGHDTVSWYQQALGQGPQFIFQYYEEEERQRGNFPDRFSGHQFPNYSSELNVNALLLGDSALYLCASSLWGVLPDTQYFGPGTRLTVL.

The chain combines TRBV7-6 with TRBJ2-1, with no clear D. The ends were cut back, 1 base at V and 2 bases at J, with 9 bases in the middle. Germline values: CDR1 SGHVS, CDR2 FNYEAQ. The length of the CDR3 is 15 residues. CDR3 DNA: TGTGCCAGCAGCTTAGGAGCCCTCCCCTACAATGAGCAGTTCTTC. Translation: CASSLGALPYNEQFF.

J is TRBJ2-1 and V is TRBV27; TRBD2 agrees at 13 bases. Trimming took 4 bases from V and 9 from J; bases not matched to a gene: 6. Germline loops: CDR1 MNHEY, CDR2 SMNVEV (reference sequence). The CDR3 extends over 15 amino acids. CDR3 sequence (DNA): TGTGCCAGCAGTTCTACTAGCGGGAGGGCAGGTGAGCAGTTCTTC. Residues: CASSSTSGRAGEQFF.

The J gene is TRBJ2-7, the V gene TRBV6-5, with 8 bases fitting TRBD2. Per germline, CDR1 MNHEY and CDR2 SVGAGI. The CDR3 length is 15 residues. The trim removed 6 bases at V and 2 bases at J, leaving 9 bases unmatched. The CDR3 nucleotides are TGTGCCAGCAGCCTCAAAGCGGGAGAGACCTACGAGCAGTACTTC. Protein product: CASSLKAGETYEQYF.

The chain recombines TRBV12-5 with TRBJ2-7; D perhaps matches TRBD2 (5 bases). This CDR3 is 13 amino acids long. Trimming cost V 1 base and J 6 bases, with 10 bases left between them. CDR1 LGHNT and CDR2 FRNRAP come from the germline V gene. The CDR3 DNA reads as TGTGCTAGTGGTTTGGCGGTGGCGGGCGAGCAGTACTTC. Protein sequence: CASGLAVAGEQYF.